These 10 T cell receptor beta chains came from one sample sequenced in a study of blood T cell repertoires in COVID-19. The repertoire was sequenced with immunoSEQ multiplex PCR; TCRdb's copy has only in-frame clones and lacks some. The sample gives 220,000 or so clones, around 90% of which show up once; around 6.5% is in the top ten. The sample was peripheral blood. The receptors originated from a man in his 60s who had recovered from COVID-19.

The rearrangement joins TRBV27 to TRBJ1-3, with D hard to call. Germline values: CDR1 MNHEY, CDR2 SMNVEV (reference sequence). This CDR3 is 16 amino acids long. V lost 0 bases and J lost 0, with 9 bases in between. CDR3 in amino acids: CASSLSLAFSGNTIYF. CDR3 sequence (DNA): TGTGCCAGCAGTTTATCCTTGGCCTTCTCTGGAAACACCATATATTTT.

As DNA, the CDR3 is TGTGCCAGTAGTCCTTCGCGGGGGCGCACAGATACGCAGTATTTT. Translation gives CASSPSRGRTDTQYF. The chain couples TRBV19 to TRBJ2-3; tentatively, D is TRBD2 (7 bases). Germline V gene lookup returns CDR1 LNHDA and CDR2 SQIVND (reference sequence). The CDR3 has 15 amino acids. V lost 5 bases, J lost 1 base, and 13 bases lay in between.

This rearrangement joins TRBV9 to TRBJ2-2, with TRBD2 identical over 8 bases. The CDR3 extends over 20 amino acids. The trim removed 0 bases at V and 0 bases at J, leaving 13 bases unmatched. Germline V gives CDR1 SGDLS, CDR2 YYNGEE. The CDR3 is CASSVVVGGGRHTNTGELFF. The CDR3 nucleotides are TGTGCCAGCAGCGTAGTAGTGGGGGGCGGGAGGCACACGAACACCGGGGAGCTGTTTTTT.

This clone was picked up one time. The chain combines TRBV7-6 with TRBJ2-5; a weak D match, TRBD1 (8 bases). The length of the CDR3 is 14 residues. The germline V gene encodes CDR1 SGHVS and CDR2 FNYEAQ. The ends were cut back, 5 bases at V and 5 bases at J, with 15 bases in the middle. CDR3 sequence reads: CASSIQQGGETQYF. In nucleotides, the CDR3 is TGTGCCAGCAGCATCCAACAGGGGGGGGAGACCCAGTACTTC.

The chain employs TRBV9 and TRBJ2-2, with TRBD1 matching 10 bases. The CDR3 consists of 15 residues. V was clipped by 3 bases and J by 4 bases; unmatched bases: 3. Germline lookup yields CDR1 SGDLS and CDR2 YYNGEE. This CDR3 reads CASSGGQGPTGELFF. The CDR3 DNA reads as TGTGCCAGCAGCGGGGGACAGGGGCCCACCGGGGAGCTGTTTTTT.

V is TRBV6-5 and J is TRBJ1-3, with D uncertain. V was cut by 7 bases and J by 2 bases, with 12 bases left in between. Germline values: CDR1 MNHEY, CDR2 SVGAGI. The CDR3 loop spans 14 amino acids. The CDR3 loop is CASTREGAGNTIYF. The CDR3 region has the DNA TGTGCCAGCACTAGGGAGGGTGCTGGAAACACCATATATTTT.

The chain carries TRBV7-2 and TRBJ2-5, with 7 bases aligning to TRBD2. Germline lookup yields CDR1 SGHTA and CDR2 FQGNSA. There are 13 residues in the CDR3. Trimming took 5 bases from V and 10 from J; bases not matched to a gene: 10. The CDR3 reads CASSPSPTSSQYF. The CDR3 coding sequence is TGTGCCAGCAGCCCTTCTCCGACTAGCAGCCAGTACTTC.

The chain recombines TRBV11-2 with TRBJ2-7; 8 nucleotides line up with TRBD1. The CDR3 is 14 amino acids. Trimming cost V 4 bases and J 2 bases; bases outside gene matches: 4. Looked up from germline, CDR1 is SGHAT and CDR2 is FQNNGV. CDR3 DNA: TGTGCCAGCAGCTCGACAGGGGTGGCCTACGAGCAGTACTTC. Translation: CASSSTGVAYEQYF.

This chain links TRBV25-1 with TRBJ1-2, with TRBD1 as a possible D gene (6 bases). The germline V gene has CDR1 MGHDK and CDR2 SYGVNS. Trimming shortened V by 2 bases and J by 3 bases, and 13 bases separated the two germline ends. CDR3 length: 15 residues. The CDR3 DNA reads as TGTGCCAGCAGTGAACGGGGGGGGGCTTACTATGGCTACACCTTC. Amino acid sequence: CASSERGGAYYGYTF.

This clone was seen a single time. The V call is TRBV11-1, the J call TRBJ2-7, with 7 bases identical to TRBD1. The CDR3 has 15 amino acids. The V gene end was trimmed by 4 bases and the J gene end by 3 bases; junction bases not matched to a gene: 9. Germline V CDR1 and CDR2: SGHAT, FQDESV (reference sequence). Written as DNA, the CDR3 is TGTGCCAGCAGCTGGTCCGGGACAGCAGACTACGAGCAGTACTTC. Protein product: CASSWSGTADYEQYF.